Presented here are 4 T cell receptor beta chains from one specimen sequenced in a study of cytomegalovirus exposure and HLA in healthy donors. Amplification used 60 Vbeta primers and 13 Jbeta primers. Libraries were prepared by immunoSEQ multiplex PCR; TCRdb keeps only in-frame clonotypes and omits some of them. The repertoire holds under 200,000 clones, with less than 90% as singletons. The sequenced sample consisted of PBMCs. The source of these receptors is a boy under 18 in good health and CMV-seronegative.

V usage is TRBV6-6 and J usage is TRBJ2-7; maybe TRBD1 (6 bases). The V end was cut by 5 bases, the J end by 2 bases, with 19 bases between. Germline lookup yields CDR1 MNHNY and CDR2 SVGAGI (reference sequence). The CDR3 consists of 16 residues. The CDR3 spells CASSSNGQQETYEQYF. CDR3 bases: TGTGCCAGCAGTAGCAACGGACAGCAAGAGACCTACGAGCAGTACTTC.

The chain couples TRBV5-8 to TRBJ2-7; 7 positions agree with TRBD2. CDR1 and CDR2 (germline): SGHTS, YDEGEE. J lost 4 bases, V lost 2 bases, and 9 bases had no gene match. The CDR3 covers 15 residues. DNA of the CDR3: TGTGCCAGCAGCTTCCCGGGGGGATTCCGATACGAGCAGTACTTC. It yields the protein CASSFPGGFRYEQYF.

The V call is TRBV14, the J call TRBJ2-4, with D unresolved. Trimming stripped 4 bases from V and 8 bases from J, with 12 bases between. The germline CDR1 and CDR2 sequences are SGHDN and FVKESK. The CDR3 is 13 amino acids. For the CDR3, the DNA is TGTGCCAGCAGCCTCACAGAGTTGGACATTCAGTACTTC. Amino acid sequence: CASSLTELDIQYF. The full variable domain, with the rest looked up from reference TRBV14 and TRBJ2-4, is EAGVTQFPSHSVIEKGQTVTLRCDPISGHDNLYWYRRVMGKEIKFLLHFVKESKQDESGMPNNRFLAERTGGTYSTLKVQPAELEDSGVYFCASSLTELDIQYFGAGTRLSVL.

The chain carries TRBV30 and TRBJ1-3; D not certain. The CDR3 totals 14 residues. Trimming shortened V by 4 bases and J by 7 bases, and 17 bases separated the two germline ends. Per the germline V gene, CDR1 is GTSNPN and CDR2 is SVGIG (reference sequence). CDR3 amino acids: CAWNPAPSGNTIYF. Written as DNA, the CDR3 is TGTGCCTGGAACCCGGCACCCTCCGGGAACACCATATATTTT.